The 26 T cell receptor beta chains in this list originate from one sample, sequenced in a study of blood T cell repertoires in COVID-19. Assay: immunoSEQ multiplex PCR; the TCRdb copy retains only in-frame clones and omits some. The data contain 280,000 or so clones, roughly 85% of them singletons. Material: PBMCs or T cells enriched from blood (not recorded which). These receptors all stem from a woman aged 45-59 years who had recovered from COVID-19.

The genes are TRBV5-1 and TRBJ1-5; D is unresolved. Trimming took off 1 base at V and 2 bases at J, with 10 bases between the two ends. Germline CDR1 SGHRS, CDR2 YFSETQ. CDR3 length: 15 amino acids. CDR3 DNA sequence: TGCGCCAGCAGCTTGTCGGGTGCCGGCAATCAGCCCCAGCATTTT. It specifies CASSLSGAGNQPQHF.

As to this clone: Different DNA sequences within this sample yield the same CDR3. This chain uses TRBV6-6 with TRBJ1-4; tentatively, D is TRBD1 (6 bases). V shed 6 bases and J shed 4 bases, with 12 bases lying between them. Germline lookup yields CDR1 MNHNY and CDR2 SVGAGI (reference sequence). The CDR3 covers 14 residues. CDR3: CASSYGQSNEKLFF. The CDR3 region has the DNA TGTGCCAGCAGCTATGGACAGAGTAATGAAAAACTGTTTTTT.

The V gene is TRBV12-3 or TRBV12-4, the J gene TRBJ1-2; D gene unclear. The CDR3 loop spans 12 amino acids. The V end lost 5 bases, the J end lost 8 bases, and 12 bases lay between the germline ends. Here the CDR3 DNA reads TGTGCCAGCAGTCCGACTTCTCGCGGCTACACCTTC. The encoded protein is CASSPTSRGYTF.

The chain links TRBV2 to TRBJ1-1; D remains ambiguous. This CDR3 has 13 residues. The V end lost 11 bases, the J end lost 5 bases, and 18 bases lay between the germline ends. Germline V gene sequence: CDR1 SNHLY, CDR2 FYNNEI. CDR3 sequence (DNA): TGTGCCTCTCTCCGGATCTCGGGGACTGAAGCTTTCTTT. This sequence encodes CASLRISGTEAFF.

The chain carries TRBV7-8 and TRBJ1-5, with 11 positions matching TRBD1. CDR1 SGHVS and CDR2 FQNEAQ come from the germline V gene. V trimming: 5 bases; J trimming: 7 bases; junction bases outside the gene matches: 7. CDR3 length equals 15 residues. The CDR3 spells CASSPRDRGVQPQHF. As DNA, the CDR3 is TGTGCCAGCAGCCCACGGGACAGGGGGGTCCAGCCCCAGCATTTT.

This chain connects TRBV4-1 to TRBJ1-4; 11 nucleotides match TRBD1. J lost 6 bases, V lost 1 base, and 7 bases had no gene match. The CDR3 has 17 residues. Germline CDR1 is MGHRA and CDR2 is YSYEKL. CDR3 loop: CASSQVGTGGDDEKLFF. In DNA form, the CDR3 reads TGCGCCAGCAGCCAAGTAGGGACAGGGGGTGATGATGAAAAACTGTTTTTT.

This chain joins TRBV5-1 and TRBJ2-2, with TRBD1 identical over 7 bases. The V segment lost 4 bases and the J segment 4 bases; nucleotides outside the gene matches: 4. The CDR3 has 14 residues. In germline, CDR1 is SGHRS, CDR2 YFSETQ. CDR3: CASSIRDSTGELFF. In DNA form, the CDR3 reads TGCGCCAGCAGCATCCGGGACAGCACCGGGGAGCTGTTTTTT. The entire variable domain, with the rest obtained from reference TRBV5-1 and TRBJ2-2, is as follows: KAGVTQTPRYLIKTRGQQVTLSCSPISGHRSVSWYQQTPGQGLQFLFEYFSETQRNKGNFPGRFSGRQFSNSRSEMNVSTLELGDSALYLCASSIRDSTGELFFGEGSRLTVL.

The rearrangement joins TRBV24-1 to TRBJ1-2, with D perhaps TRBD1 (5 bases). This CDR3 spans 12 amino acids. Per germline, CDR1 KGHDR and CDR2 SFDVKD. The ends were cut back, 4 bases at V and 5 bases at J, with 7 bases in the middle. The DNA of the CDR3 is TGTGCCACCAGTGACGCAGGGTATGGCTACACCTTC. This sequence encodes CATSDAGYGYTF.

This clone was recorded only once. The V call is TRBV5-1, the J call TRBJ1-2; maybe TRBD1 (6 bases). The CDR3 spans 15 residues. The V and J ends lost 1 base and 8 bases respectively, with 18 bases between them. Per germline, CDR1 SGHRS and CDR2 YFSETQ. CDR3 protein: CASSLYTDSLSGYTF. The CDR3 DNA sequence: TGCGCCAGCAGCTTGTACACGGACAGCCTCTCCGGCTACACCTTC.

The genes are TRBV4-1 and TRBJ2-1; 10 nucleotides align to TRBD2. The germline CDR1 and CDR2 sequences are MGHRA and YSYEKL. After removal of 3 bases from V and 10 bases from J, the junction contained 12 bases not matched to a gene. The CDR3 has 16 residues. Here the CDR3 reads CASSHPKEAGGGEQFF. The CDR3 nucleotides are TGCGCCAGCAGCCATCCTAAGGAAGCGGGAGGGGGAGAGCAGTTCTTC.

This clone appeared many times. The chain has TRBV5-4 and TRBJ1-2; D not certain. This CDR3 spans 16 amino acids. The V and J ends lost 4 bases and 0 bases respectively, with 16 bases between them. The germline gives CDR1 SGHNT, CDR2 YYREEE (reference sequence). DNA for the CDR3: TGTGCCAGCAGCCAGAGTCTCGAGGCCGCTAACTATGGCTACACCTTC. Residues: CASSQSLEAANYGYTF.

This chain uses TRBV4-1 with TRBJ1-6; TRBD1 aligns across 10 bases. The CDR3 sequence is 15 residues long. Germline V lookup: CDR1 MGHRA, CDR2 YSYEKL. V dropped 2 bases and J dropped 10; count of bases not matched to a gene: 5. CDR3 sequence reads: CASSQIGTGDSPLHF. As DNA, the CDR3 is TGCGCCAGCAGCCAAATCGGGACAGGGGACTCACCCCTCCACTTT.

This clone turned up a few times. CDR3 in amino acids: CASSQGGNQPQHF. In DNA form, the CDR3 reads TGCGCCAGCAGTCAAGGCGGGAATCAGCCCCAGCATTTT. The V and J genes are TRBV23-1 and TRBJ1-5; D uncertain. TRBV23-1 is marked as an open reading frame, function uncertain. Trimming shortened V by 2 bases and J by 4 bases, and 6 bases separated the two germline ends. The CDR3 consists of 13 residues.

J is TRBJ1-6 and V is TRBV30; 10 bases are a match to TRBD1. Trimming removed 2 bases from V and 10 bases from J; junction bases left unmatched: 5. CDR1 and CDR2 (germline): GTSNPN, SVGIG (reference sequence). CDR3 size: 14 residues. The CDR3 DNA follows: TGTGCCTGGAGTCCGGGACAGGGGAGCTCACCCCTCCACTTT. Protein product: CAWSPGQGSSPLHF.

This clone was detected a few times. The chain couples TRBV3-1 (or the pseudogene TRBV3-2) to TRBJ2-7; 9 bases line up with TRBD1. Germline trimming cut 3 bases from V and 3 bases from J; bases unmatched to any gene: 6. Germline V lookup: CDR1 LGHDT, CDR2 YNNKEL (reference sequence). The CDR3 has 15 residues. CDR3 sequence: CASSHPGTGYYEQYF. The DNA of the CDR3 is TGTGCCAGCAGCCATCCCGGGACAGGGTACTACGAGCAGTACTTC.

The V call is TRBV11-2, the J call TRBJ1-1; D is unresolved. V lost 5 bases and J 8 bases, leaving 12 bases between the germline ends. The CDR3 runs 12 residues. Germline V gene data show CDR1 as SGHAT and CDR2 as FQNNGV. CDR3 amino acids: CASSPWAREAFF. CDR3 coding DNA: TGTGCCAGCAGCCCCTGGGCACGGGAAGCTTTCTTT.

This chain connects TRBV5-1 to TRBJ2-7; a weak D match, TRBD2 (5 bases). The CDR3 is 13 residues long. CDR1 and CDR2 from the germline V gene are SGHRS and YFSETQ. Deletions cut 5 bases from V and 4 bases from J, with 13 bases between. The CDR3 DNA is TGCGCCAGCAGGAGAGACGGGGAGTACGAGCAGTACTTC. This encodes CASRRDGEYEQYF.

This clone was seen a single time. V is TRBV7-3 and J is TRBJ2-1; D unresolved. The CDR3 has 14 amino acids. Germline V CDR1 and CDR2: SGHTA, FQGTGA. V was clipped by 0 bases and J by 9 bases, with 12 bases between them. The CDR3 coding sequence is TGTGCCAGCAGCTTAACGGTAGACCGGAGTGAGCAGTTCTTC. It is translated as CASSLTVDRSEQFF.

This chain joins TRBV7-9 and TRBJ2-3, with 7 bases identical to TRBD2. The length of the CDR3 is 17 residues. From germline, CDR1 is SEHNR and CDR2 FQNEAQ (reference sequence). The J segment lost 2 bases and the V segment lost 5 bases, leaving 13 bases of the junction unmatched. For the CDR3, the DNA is TGTGCCAGCAGCAGGGGAACCGGGACTACGAACACAGATACGCAGTATTTT. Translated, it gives CASSRGTGTTNTDTQYF.

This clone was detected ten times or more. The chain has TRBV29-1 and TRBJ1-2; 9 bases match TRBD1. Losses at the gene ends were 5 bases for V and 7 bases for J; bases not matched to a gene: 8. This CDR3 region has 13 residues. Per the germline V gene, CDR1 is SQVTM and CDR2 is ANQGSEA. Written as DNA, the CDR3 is TGCAGCGTTCCCGGGACAGGGCTAAGTGGCTACACCTTC. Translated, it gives CSVPGTGLSGYTF.

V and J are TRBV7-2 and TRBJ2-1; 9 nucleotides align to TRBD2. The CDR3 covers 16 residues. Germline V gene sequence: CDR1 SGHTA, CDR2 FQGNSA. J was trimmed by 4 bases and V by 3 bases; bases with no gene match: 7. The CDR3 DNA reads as TGTGCCAGCAGCTTTGCTAGCGGGGTTAATTACAATGAGCAGTTCTTC. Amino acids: CASSFASGVNYNEQFF.

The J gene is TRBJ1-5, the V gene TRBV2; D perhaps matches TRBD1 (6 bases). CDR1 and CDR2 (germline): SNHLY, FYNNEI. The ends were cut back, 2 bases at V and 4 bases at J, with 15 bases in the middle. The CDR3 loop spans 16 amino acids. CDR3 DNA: TGTGCCAGCAGTGAATTGTCGTCAGGGGCTAATCAGCCCCAGCATTTT. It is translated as CASSELSSGANQPQHF. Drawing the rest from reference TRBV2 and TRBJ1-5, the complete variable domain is EPEVTQTPSHQVTQMGQEVILRCVPISNHLYFYWYRQILGQKVEFLVSFYNNEISEKSEIFDDQFSVERPDGSNFTLKIRSTKLEDSAMYFCASSELSSGANQPQHFGDGTRLSIL.

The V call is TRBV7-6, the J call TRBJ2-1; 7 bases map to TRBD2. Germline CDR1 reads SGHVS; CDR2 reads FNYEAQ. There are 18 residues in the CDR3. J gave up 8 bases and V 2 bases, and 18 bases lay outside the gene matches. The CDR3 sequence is CASSLRARQALATDEQFF. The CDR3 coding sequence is TGTGCCAGCAGCTTAAGAGCGAGGCAGGCACTAGCGACGGATGAGCAGTTCTTC.

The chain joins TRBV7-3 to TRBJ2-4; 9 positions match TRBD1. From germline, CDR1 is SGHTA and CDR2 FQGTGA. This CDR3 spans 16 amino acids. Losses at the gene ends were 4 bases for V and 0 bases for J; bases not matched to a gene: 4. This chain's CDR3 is CASSSGQGLAKNIQYF. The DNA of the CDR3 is TGTGCCAGCAGCTCTGGACAGGGGCTAGCCAAAAACATTCAGTACTTC.

CDR3 protein: CASTNLVSSYNEQFF. CDR3 nucleotides: TGTGCCAGCACCAACCTAGTGTCATCCTACAATGAGCAGTTCTTC. The J gene is TRBJ2-1, the V gene TRBV28; D gene unclear. V lost 7 bases and J 1 base, leaving 14 bases between the germline ends. Germline CDR1 reads MDHEN; CDR2 reads SYDVKM. This CDR3 region has 15 residues.

The chain's CDR3 is CASSGLTGGGQYF. DNA for the CDR3: TGTGCCAGCAGCGGACTCACGGGCGGGGGTCAGTATTTT. The rearrangement links TRBV7-6 to TRBJ2-3; 7 positions agree with TRBD2. Germline V gene sequence: CDR1 SGHVS, CDR2 FNYEAQ. The V and J ends lost 5 bases and 12 bases, in that order; junction bases with no gene match: 11. The CDR3 sequence is 13 residues long.